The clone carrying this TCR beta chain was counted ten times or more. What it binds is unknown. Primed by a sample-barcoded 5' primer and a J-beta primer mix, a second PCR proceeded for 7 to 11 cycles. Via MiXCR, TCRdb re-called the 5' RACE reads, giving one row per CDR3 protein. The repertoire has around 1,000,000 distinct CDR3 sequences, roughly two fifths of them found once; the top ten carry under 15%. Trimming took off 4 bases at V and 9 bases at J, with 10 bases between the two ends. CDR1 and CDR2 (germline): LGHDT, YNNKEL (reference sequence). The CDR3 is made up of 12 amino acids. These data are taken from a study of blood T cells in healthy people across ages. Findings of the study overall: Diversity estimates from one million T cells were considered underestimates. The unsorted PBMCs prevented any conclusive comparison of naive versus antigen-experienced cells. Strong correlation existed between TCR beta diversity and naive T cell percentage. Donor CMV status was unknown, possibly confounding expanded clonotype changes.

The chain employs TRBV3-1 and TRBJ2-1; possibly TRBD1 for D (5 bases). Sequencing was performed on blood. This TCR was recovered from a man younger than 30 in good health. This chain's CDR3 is CASSPGGAEQFF. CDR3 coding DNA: TGTGCCAGCAGCCCAGGTGGGGCTGAGCAGTTCTTC.